The source of this TCR beta chain is a study of blood T cells in healthy people across ages. Study-level points and caveats: From one million sequenced T cells, diversity estimates were lower bounds. As age increased, TCR beta diversity per million T cells fell in a roughly linear fashion. CMV status of donors was unknown, possibly confounding expanded clonotype changes.

About this clonotype: The target antigen is unknown.

J lost 3 bases, V lost 5 bases, and 4 bases had no gene match. CDR1 and CDR2 (germline): ENHRY, SYGVKD. CDR3 size: 16 residues. A J-beta primer mix and a sample-barcoded 5' primer were used in a second PCR of about 7 to 12 cycles. Each CDR3 protein is one row after TCRdb ran MiXCR on the 5' RACE reads. The sample lists hundreds of thousands of distinct CDR3 sequences; around 41% were seen once. The rearrangement joins TRBV10-3 to TRBJ2-1; 13 positions agree with TRBD2. The origin of this receptor is a man aged 80 or over in good health. Sequencing was done on a sample of blood. In DNA form, the CDR3 reads TGTGCCATCAGTAAAGGGACTAGCGGGGACTACAATGAGCAGTTCTTC. This encodes CAISKGTSGDYNEQFF.